Below, one T cell receptor (beta chain) is given with its context. Its specificity is unknown. This specimen comes from a study of blood T cells in healthy people across ages. Broader study findings: Possibly confounding the expanded clonotype changes was the fact that donor CMV status was unknown.

For the second PCR, which ran for roughly 6 to 12 cycles, a sample-barcoded 5' primer and a J-beta primer mix were used. Paired-end reads containing CDR3 totaled no fewer than 2.5 million for each sample. TCRdb called the 5' RACE reads again in MiXCR, with one record for every CDR3 protein. The sample lists 650,000 to 700,000 distinct CDR3 sequences; approximately 52% were seen once. Losses at the gene ends were 6 bases for V and 4 bases for J; bases not matched to a gene: 4. The CDR3 consists of 13 residues. Looked up from germline, CDR1 is MDHEN and CDR2 is SYDVKM. Russia was home to the donors, healthy Caucasian individuals aged roughly 6 to 90.

The specimen was blood. The genes are TRBV28 and TRBJ2-3; TRBD1 agrees at 7 bases. This TCR came from a woman of 80 years or more in good health. In nucleotides, the CDR3 is TGTGCCAGCAGCCTACAGGGGTCAGATACGCAGTATTTT. Translating gives CASSLQGSDTQYF.